This T cell receptor beta chain comes out of a study of vaccination and CD4 T cells after COVID-19. Study-wide context: Post-COVID sampling occurred a median 101 days after diagnosis (range 35 to 161).

The treatment here: roughly 10-day PBMC culture with coronavirus spike peptide pools or control peptides (ViraFEST assay). Pre-COVID-19 pandemic sampling (2011-2018) yielded the unexposed donor's CD4+ T cells. This clonotype appeared a few times. The antigen remains unidentified. Germline values: CDR1 SGDLS, CDR2 YYNGEE. With 0 bases removed from V and 6 bases from J, the gap between germline ends came to 12 bases. This CDR3 region has 14 residues. Cultured CD4+ T-cell DNA underwent Oncomine TCR Beta short-read sequencing. TCRdb redid the calling of the PCR reads with MiXCR, one entry per CDR3 protein. The table shows over 550 distinct CDR3 sequences, with less than 15% occurring only once.

Sample: CD4+ T cells from blood, cultured in vitro. The chain couples TRBV9 to TRBJ2-5; TRBD2 is a possible D gene (5 bases). The TCR comes from a human donor in good health. The DNA of the CDR3 is TGTGCCAGCAGCGTAGACGTGGGAGAGAAGACCCAGTACTTC. Encoded protein: CASSVDVGEKTQYF.